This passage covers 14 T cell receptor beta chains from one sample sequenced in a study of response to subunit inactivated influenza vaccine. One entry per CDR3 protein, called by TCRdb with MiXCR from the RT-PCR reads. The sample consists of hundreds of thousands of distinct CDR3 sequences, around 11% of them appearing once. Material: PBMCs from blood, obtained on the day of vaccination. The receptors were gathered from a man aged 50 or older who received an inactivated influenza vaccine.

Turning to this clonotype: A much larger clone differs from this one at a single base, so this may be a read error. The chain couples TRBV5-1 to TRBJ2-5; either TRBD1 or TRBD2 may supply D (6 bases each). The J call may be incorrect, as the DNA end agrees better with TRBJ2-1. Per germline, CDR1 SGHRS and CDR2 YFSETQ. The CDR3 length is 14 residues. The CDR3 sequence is CASSQQGLQETQFF. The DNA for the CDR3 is TGCGCCAGCAGCCAACAGGGACTTCAAGAGACCCAGTTCTTC.

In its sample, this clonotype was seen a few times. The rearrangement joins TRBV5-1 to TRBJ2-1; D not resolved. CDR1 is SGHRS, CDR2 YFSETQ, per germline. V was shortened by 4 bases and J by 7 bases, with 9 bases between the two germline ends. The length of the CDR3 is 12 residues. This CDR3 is CASSPRSNEQFF. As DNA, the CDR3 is TGCGCCAGCAGCCCACGAAGTAATGAGCAGTTCTTC.

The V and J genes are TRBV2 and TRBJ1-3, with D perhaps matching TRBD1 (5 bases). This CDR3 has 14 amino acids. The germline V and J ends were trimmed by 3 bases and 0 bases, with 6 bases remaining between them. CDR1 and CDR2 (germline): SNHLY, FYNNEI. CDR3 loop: CASSDGGSGNTIYF. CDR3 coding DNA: TGTGCCAGCAGTGATGGGGGCTCTGGAAACACCATATATTTT.

This CDR3 reads CASSRPRDREAKNIQYF. The CDR3 DNA reads as TGCGCCAGCAGCCGCCCCCGGGACAGGGAGGCCAAAAACATTCAGTACTTC. This chain uses TRBV4-1 with TRBJ2-4; 9 bases match TRBD1. The trim removed 4 bases at V and 1 base at J, leaving 8 bases unmatched. The CDR3 totals 17 residues. The germline CDR1 and CDR2 sequences are MGHRA and YSYEKL.

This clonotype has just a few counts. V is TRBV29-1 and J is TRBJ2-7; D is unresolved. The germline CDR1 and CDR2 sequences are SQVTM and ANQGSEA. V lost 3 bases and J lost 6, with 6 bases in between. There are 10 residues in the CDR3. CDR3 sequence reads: CSVEVGEQYF. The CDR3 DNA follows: TGCAGCGTTGAGGTCGGCGAGCAGTACTTC.

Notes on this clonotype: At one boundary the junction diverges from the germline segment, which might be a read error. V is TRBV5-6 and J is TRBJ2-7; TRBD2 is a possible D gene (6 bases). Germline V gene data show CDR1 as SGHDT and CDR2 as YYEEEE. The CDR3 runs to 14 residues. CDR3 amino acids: CASSSPTSRYAQYF. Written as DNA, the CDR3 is TGTGCCAGCAGCTCCCCAACTAGCCGTTACGCGCAGTACTTC.

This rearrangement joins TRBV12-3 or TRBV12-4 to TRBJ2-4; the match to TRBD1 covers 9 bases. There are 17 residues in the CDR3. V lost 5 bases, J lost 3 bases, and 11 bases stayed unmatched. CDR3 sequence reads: CASSPETGGKYKNIQYF. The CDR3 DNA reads TGTGCCAGCAGTCCCGAGACAGGGGGTAAATACAAAAACATTCAGTACTTC.

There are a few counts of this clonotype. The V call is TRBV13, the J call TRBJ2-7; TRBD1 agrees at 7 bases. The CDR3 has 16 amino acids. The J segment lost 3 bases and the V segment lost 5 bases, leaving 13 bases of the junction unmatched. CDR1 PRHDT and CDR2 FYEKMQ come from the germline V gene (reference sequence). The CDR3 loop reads CASSPYRGSSLYEQYF. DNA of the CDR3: TGTGCCAGCAGCCCCTACAGGGGATCGTCCCTCTACGAGCAGTACTTC.

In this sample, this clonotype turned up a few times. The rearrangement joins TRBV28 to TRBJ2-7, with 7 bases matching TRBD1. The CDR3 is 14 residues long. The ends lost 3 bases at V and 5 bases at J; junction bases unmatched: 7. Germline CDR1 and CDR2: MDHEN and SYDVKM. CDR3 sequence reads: CASSFSGTVNEQYF. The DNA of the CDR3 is TGTGCCAGCAGTTTCTCCGGGACAGTAAACGAGCAGTACTTC.

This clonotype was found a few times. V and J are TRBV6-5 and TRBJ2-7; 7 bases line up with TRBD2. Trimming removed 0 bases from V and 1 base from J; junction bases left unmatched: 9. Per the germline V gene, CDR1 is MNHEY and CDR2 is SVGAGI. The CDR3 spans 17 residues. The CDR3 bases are TGTGCCAGCAGTTACTCTAGCGGGCCAACCTCTTCCTACGAGCAGTACTTC. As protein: CASSYSSGPTSSYEQYF.

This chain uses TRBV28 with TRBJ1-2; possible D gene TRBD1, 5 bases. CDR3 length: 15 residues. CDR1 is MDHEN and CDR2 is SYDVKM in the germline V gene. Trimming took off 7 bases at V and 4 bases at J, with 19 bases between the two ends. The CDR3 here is CASTTGTGTLYGYTF. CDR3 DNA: TGTGCCAGCACTACCGGGACCGGAACACTCTATGGCTACACCTTC.

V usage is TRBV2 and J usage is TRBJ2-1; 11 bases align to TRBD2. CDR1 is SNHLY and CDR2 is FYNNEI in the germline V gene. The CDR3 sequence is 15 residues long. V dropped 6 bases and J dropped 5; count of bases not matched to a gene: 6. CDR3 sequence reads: CASRVLAGVDNEQFF. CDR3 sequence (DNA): TGTGCCAGCAGAGTACTAGCGGGGGTGGACAATGAGCAGTTCTTC.

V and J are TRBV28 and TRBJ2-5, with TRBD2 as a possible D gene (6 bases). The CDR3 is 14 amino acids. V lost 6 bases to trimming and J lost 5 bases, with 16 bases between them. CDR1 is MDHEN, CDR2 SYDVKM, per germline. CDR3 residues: CASSRSSSGETQYF. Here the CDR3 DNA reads TGTGCCAGCAGCCGCTCGTCCAGCGGGGAGACCCAGTACTTC.

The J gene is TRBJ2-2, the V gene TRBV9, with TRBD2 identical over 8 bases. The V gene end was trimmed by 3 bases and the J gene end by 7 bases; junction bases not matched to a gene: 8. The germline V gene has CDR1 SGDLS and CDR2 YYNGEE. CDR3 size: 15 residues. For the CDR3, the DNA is TGTGCCAGCAGCGAGCGGGGGTCACTGGACGGGGAGCTGTTTTTT. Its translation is CASSERGSLDGELFF.